The 22 T cell receptor beta chains below come from one sample, sequenced in a study of blood T cell repertoires in COVID-19. Clones were read by immunoSEQ multiplex PCR, and TCRdb kept only the in-frame ones, dropping some. The sample lists roughly 350,000 clones, 92% occurring once. The material sequenced was PBMCs or T cells enriched from blood (not recorded which). These receptors originate from a woman aged 25 to 45 who had recovered from COVID-19.

The V and J genes are TRBV6-2 or TRBV6-3 and TRBJ2-3; 8 bases align to TRBD1. There are 13 residues in the CDR3. CDR1 and CDR2 (germline): MNHEY, SVGEGT. J lost 4 bases, V lost 4 bases, and 1 base had no gene match. This CDR3 reads CASSSGQADTQYF. Written as DNA, the CDR3 is TGTGCCAGCAGTTCGGGACAGGCAGATACGCAGTATTTT.

The chain couples TRBV19 to TRBJ2-1; 7 positions match TRBD1. V lost 5 bases and J lost 10; bases outside the gene matches: 8. The CDR3 spans 13 residues. The germline V gene has CDR1 LNHDA and CDR2 SQIVND (reference sequence). The CDR3 nucleotides are TGTGCCAGTAGTCCCACAGGGGACCGCGAGCAGTTCTTC. This gives the protein CASSPTGDREQFF.

This chain joins TRBV9 and TRBJ1-1; no reliable D call. The CDR3 sequence is 15 residues long. Germline V gene data show CDR1 as SGDLS and CDR2 as YYNGEE. V was shortened by 2 bases and J by 0 bases, with 11 bases between the two germline ends. The CDR3 nucleotides are TGTGCCAGCAGCGTTCAGAACACCTTGAACACTGAAGCTTTCTTT. It translates to CASSVQNTLNTEAFF.

The genes are TRBV19 and TRBJ2-1; TRBD2 matches at 12 bases. This CDR3 comprises 16 residues. The V segment lost 5 bases and the J segment 3 bases; nucleotides outside the gene matches: 5. The germline V gene has CDR1 LNHDA and CDR2 SQIVND (reference sequence). The CDR3 DNA reads as TGTGCCAGTAGTCCTAGACTAGCGGGAGACTACAATGAGCAGTTCTTC. Translation: CASSPRLAGDYNEQFF.

The gene calls are TRBV10-1 and TRBJ1-5; D is unresolved. The CDR3 totals 16 residues. Germline CDR1 WNHNN, CDR2 SYGVQD (reference sequence). V lost 2 bases and J lost 2, with 13 bases in between. The CDR3 spells CASSEGSGRGNQPQHF. The CDR3 nucleotides read TGCGCCAGCAGTGAGGGTAGTGGGCGCGGCAATCAGCCCCAGCATTTT.

The CDR3 nucleotides read TGTGCCAGCAGTTCGGCGGTTGGCTACACCTTC. Its protein is CASSSAVGYTF. The chain is built from TRBV12-3 or TRBV12-4 and TRBJ1-2, with D unclear. The CDR3 has 11 residues. Deletions cut 4 bases from V and 7 bases from J, with 7 bases between.

V is TRBV5-1 and J is TRBJ1-1; perhaps TRBD1 as D (6 bases). Trimming stripped 6 bases from V and 4 bases from J, with 19 bases between. This CDR3 is 15 amino acids long. Looked up from germline, CDR1 is SGHRS and CDR2 is YFSETQ. CDR3 residues: CASKLTPGVSTEAFF. CDR3 sequence (DNA): TGCGCCAGCAAATTAACCCCAGGGGTGAGCACTGAAGCTTTCTTT.

This chain connects TRBV7-9 to TRBJ2-3; D is undetermined. This CDR3 is 12 amino acids long. Germline V lookup: CDR1 SEHNR, CDR2 FQNEAQ (reference sequence). V lost 6 bases to trimming and J lost 2 bases, with 6 bases between them. The CDR3 DNA follows: TGTGCCAGCAGTGGGCCCACAGATACGCAGTATTTT. The encoded protein is CASSGPTDTQYF. Variable domain in full (rest from reference TRBV7-9 and TRBJ2-3): DTGVSQNPRHKITKRGQNVTFRCDPISEHNRLYWYRQTLGQGPEFLTYFQNEAQLEKSRLLSDRFSAERPKGSFSTLEIQRTEQGDSAMYLCASSGPTDTQYFGPGTRLTVL.

The rearrangement joins TRBV7-8 to TRBJ1-5; D not certain. The V gene's germline CDR1 is SGHVS and CDR2 FQNEAQ. The CDR3 spans 13 residues. V lost 4 bases and J lost 5, with 9 bases in between. CDR3 coding DNA: TGTGCCAGCAGCTCGACTACGGATCAGCCCCAGCATTTT. Amino acids: CASSSTTDQPQHF.

The CDR3 reads CASSQVRGQGNSPLHF. DNA of the CDR3: TGCGCCAGCAGCCAAGTGAGGGGACAGGGGAATTCACCCCTCCACTTT. V and J are TRBV4-1 and TRBJ1-6, with 10 nucleotides matching TRBD1. V lost 1 base, J lost 7 bases, and 4 bases stayed unmatched. CDR1 and CDR2 (germline): MGHRA, YSYEKL. The CDR3 is 16 amino acids.

J is TRBJ1-2 and V is TRBV19, with 10 bases lining up with TRBD1. This CDR3 is built from 13 residues. V dropped 5 bases and J dropped 7; count of bases not matched to a gene: 4. Germline assignment: CDR1 LNHDA and CDR2 SQIVND (reference sequence). CDR3 nucleotide sequence: TGTGCCAGTAGTCTGACAGGGGGCGGTGGCTACACCTTC. It specifies CASSLTGGGGYTF.

The J gene is TRBJ1-6, the V gene TRBV19; D gene ambiguous. V was shortened by 5 bases and J by 8 bases, with 16 bases between the two germline ends. Germline loops: CDR1 LNHDA, CDR2 SQIVND (reference sequence). The CDR3 spans 15 residues. CDR3 amino acids: CASSSSRRRDSPLHF. DNA for the CDR3: TGTGCCAGTAGTTCCTCCCGACGGAGAGATTCACCCCTCCACTTT.

The chain carries TRBV5-6 and TRBJ2-1; perhaps TRBD1 as D (5 bases). Trimming cost V 0 bases and J 8 bases, with 12 bases left between them. Germline loops: CDR1 SGHDT, CDR2 YYEEEE. This CDR3 spans 14 amino acids. The CDR3 reads CASSLAGRVDEQFF. CDR3 DNA sequence: TGTGCCAGCAGCTTGGCGGGCAGGGTAGATGAGCAGTTCTTC.

Regarding this clone: The DNA is left out, because the CDR3 cannot be placed on it with certainty; the CDR3 is given as TCRdb lists it. The gene calls are TRBV21-1 and TRBJ2-1; the D call TRBD2 from the table was never checked on the DNA. TRBV21-1 is described as a pseudogene. The CDR3 comprises 18 residues, both ends counted. The CDR3 reads CASSKVGEGTPTDNEQFF.

This clone was counted once. The chain has TRBV29-1 and TRBJ1-2, with D possibly matching TRBD1 (6 bases). Germline CDR1 SQVTM, CDR2 ANQGSEA. The ends were cut back, 7 bases at V and 4 bases at J, with 10 bases in the middle. The CDR3 is made up of 11 amino acids. CDR3 sequence (DNA): TGCAGCGGGGGGGGCAGCTATGGCTACACCTTC. Translated, it gives CSGGGSYGYTF.

A note on this clone: The germline gene is not matched at one end of the junction; a read error may be the cause. The chain links TRBV4-1 to TRBJ1-5; D possibly corresponds to TRBD1 (5 bases). Germline CDR1 is MGHRA and CDR2 is YSYEKL. This CDR3 is built from 16 residues. The CDR3 here is CATSRQAGRDNQPQHF. Written as DNA, the CDR3 is TGCGCCACCAGCCGCCAGGCGGGACGGGACAATCAGCCCCAGCATTTT.

This rearrangement joins TRBV5-1 to TRBJ2-3; D is perhaps TRBD2 (5 bases). Germline CDR1 SGHRS, CDR2 YFSETQ. CDR3 length equals 15 residues. Trimming stripped 2 bases from V and 3 bases from J, with 13 bases between. CDR3 sequence: CASSFFGVGTDTQYF. CDR3 sequence (DNA): TGCGCCAGCAGCTTTTTCGGGGTCGGGACAGATACGCAGTATTTT.

The chain uses TRBV27 and TRBJ1-2; no definite D call. The CDR3 has 17 amino acids. Looked up from germline, CDR1 is MNHEY and CDR2 is SMNVEV (reference sequence). V gave up 2 bases and J gave up 2 bases, with 18 bases separating them. The CDR3 DNA follows: TGTGCCAGCAGTTTAACGGGTTTTGGTATAGGCAACTATGGCTACACCTTC. Translation: CASSLTGFGIGNYGYTF.

CDR3 DNA: TGTGCCAGCAGTGACCGGGTGGCGAACACTGAAGCTTTCTTT. Amino acid sequence: CASSDRVANTEAFF. This chain links TRBV2 with TRBJ1-1; the D is unclear. Trimming took off 3 bases at V and 1 base at J, with 9 bases between the two ends. The germline V gene has CDR1 SNHLY and CDR2 FYNNEI. This CDR3 spans 14 amino acids.

The chain recombines TRBV28 with TRBJ2-1; weak D call: TRBD2 (6 bases). The V gene lost 5 bases and the J gene lost 7 bases, with 21 bases spanning the gap. The germline V gene encodes CDR1 MDHEN and CDR2 SYDVKM. The CDR3 sequence is 16 residues long. The CDR3 is CASSPPEEGRPNEQFF. DNA for the CDR3: TGTGCCAGCAGTCCACCGGAGGAGGGAAGGCCTAATGAGCAGTTCTTC.

The chain employs TRBV18 and TRBJ1-1, with D perhaps matching TRBD1 (5 bases). The CDR3 contains 11 residues. With 3 bases removed from V and 7 bases from J, the gap between germline ends came to 6 bases. CDR1 is KGHSH and CDR2 is LQKENI in the germline V gene. CDR3 residues: CASSPQGEAFF. The DNA for the CDR3 is TGTGCCAGCTCACCTCAGGGTGAAGCTTTCTTT.

This clone was found many times. The chain carries TRBV4-1 and TRBJ1-2; maybe TRBD1 (5 bases). The CDR3 extends over 16 amino acids. Trimming stripped 2 bases from V and 3 bases from J, with 16 bases between. Germline V CDR1 and CDR2: MGHRA, YSYEKL. The CDR3: CASSQFSTDSYYGYTF. The CDR3 region has the DNA TGCGCCAGCAGCCAATTCTCTACAGACAGCTACTATGGCTACACCTTC.